This T cell receptor beta chain was recorded in a study of human T cells and chemical hapten exposure (dated by TCRdb to the early 2020s). General notes on the study: For sensitization, 2% DPC in acetone was applied to a 2 cm by 2 cm area of upper inner arm skin. Blood was sampled from patients pre-sensitization (week 0) and at 2, 6 and about 24 weeks after DPC sensitization. Throughout the study period of 20 to 25 weeks, patients also received therapeutic DPC doses to the scalp every week. For TCR sequencing, blood came from about 28 alopecia patients at anywhere from one to four time points (pre-sensitization, 2, 6 and 24 weeks). This study followed changes in the peripheral blood TCR repertoire in vivo during primary and secondary sensitization of alopecia patients to the hapten diphenylcyclopropenone (DPC). Alopecia areata with under or over 50% scalp involvement, alopecia totalis and alopecia universalis were represented in the patient cohort, which was mostly female. The libraries were sequenced as a pool, and the TCR yield per sample differed mostly because of small variations in library volumes within the pool. Patch testing was performed on the upper back with Finn chambers containing 0.01% DPC, and the patch tests were scored after 6 days according to International Contact Dermatitis Research Group standards. The full study reports these points: After repeated subsampling, changes were observed in the strength of the expansion versus patch-test correlation and in the threshold at which the correlation became significant. No change with DPC sensitization was found in the number of TCRs above 1 in 1000 frequency, and no evidence of global repertoire structure alterations was found. Significantly more large CDR3 similarity clusters were formed by expanded TCRs than by pre-sensitization or healthy control sets, consistent with antigen-driven responses. A positive correlation was found between the number of PT1 expanded TCRs and patch test score, with significance reached at thresholds 8, 16 and 32 but not 4. Alopecia, a presumed autoimmune disease, was present in all patients, so the immune response of the patients might differ from that of healthy individuals.

Preparation of the library involved RACE. The instrument given in TCRdb is NextSeq 500. Library preparation attached unique molecular identifiers to individual cDNA molecules for quantitative, reproducible TCR counting. For every blood RNA sample, sequencing covered both the TCR alpha and TCR beta chains. The study's own analysis went as follows. The median number of TCRs per sample was 90,000 to 100,000, ranging from roughly 20,000 to 700,000. V, J and CDR3 annotation of the TCR reads was performed with the Decombinator software suite. For the PS versus PT1 abundance plots, all samples were subsampled to the same number of TCRs (28,000). Expanded TCRs were defined as absent before sensitization and observed at least eight times at the 2-week time point. Clones were called with MiXCR by TCRdb after fastp trimmed the public reads at Q25, and only in-frame beta chains were retained. Here each entry gathers all rows of one CDR3 protein and keeps the most common genes and DNA. TCRdb, not the original authors, processed these V and J calls. Here the sample has about 78,000 distinct CDR3 sequences; around 7.9% occur a single time. The top ten constitute roughly 3% of the sample.

The sample's time point label is to be understood as: patch test 2, 6 weeks after DPC sensitization. Taken with the paper, the label for treatment or condition translates to: therapeutic diphenylcyclopropenone sensitization with weekly scalp DPC. At every patch-test visit, the blood draw took place before the patch test was put on. Eligible patients were aged 18 to 70, diagnosed with alopecia, deemed suitable for DPC therapy, and excluded if pregnant. Total RNA was extracted from unfractionated whole blood that had been collected in Tempus Blood RNA tubes. Sequences LNHNV (CDR1) and YYDKDF (CDR2) are obtained from the germline V gene (reference sequence). The CDR3, from cysteine to phenylalanine, totals 15 residues. CDR3 DNA is the only sequence kept; it has 45 bases, read in frame from the first base. Trimming at the junction amounts to 3 bases on V and 0 bases on J, and the germline ends lie 6 bases apart.

This clonotype was recorded at least ten times. Its cognate antigen has yet to be identified. Base qualities were left out, and no much larger clone turns up one base away. This receptor was identified in a woman between 50 and 59 years old with alopecia areata. Some clones in this sample may be carry-over from other donors' samples. This specimen consisted of whole blood, obtained in connection with sensitization to the hapten diphenylcyclopropenone (DPC). The chain employs TRBV15 and TRBJ2-6, with the D gene not clear enough to name. The CDR3 has the sequence CATSSPGSGANVLTF. The nucleotides are TGTGCCACCAGCAGTCCTGGCTCTGGGGCCAACGTCCTGACTTTC.